These T cell receptor beta chains were read from a single sample in a study of cytotoxic CD8 clonotypes in ibrutinib-treated CLL. The protocol was immunoSEQ multiplex PCR, while the TCRdb copy is restricted to in-frame clones and leaves out a portion. Counted here are 200,000 or so clones, 60% to 80% occurring once; the ten biggest clones make up over 10%. This specimen was PBMCs, taken after 12 months of ibrutinib treatment. The receptors were gathered from a human donor with chronic lymphocytic leukemia. The CDR3 runs from the conserved cysteine through the conserved F or W. The D gene is left open where the match is weak. Some rows mark clone size as missing; the rest say once, few, many or name a class of expanded clone.

V: TRBV27
D: NA
size: NA
J: TRBJ1-3
CDR3: CASSGRRSSGNTIYF
DNA: TGTGCCAGCAGTGGCCGGCGGAGCTCTGGAAACACCATATATTTT

V: TRBV7-9
D: NA
size: NA
J: TRBJ2-2
CDR3: CASSLVMANTGELFF
DNA: TGTGCCAGCAGCTTAGTAATGGCGAACACCGGGGAGCTGTTTTTT

V: TRBV6-1
D: NA
size: few
J: TRBJ1-2
CDR3: CASSVGRKTRDYGYTF
DNA: TGTGCCAGCAGTGTCGGACGCAAAACTCGGGACTATGGCTACACCTTC

V: TRBV10-3
D: NA
size: NA
J: TRBJ1-3
CDR3: CAILQGSSGNTIYF
DNA: TGTGCCATCCTTCAGGGGAGCTCTGGAAACACCATATATTTT

V: TRBV5-4
D: NA
size: once
J: TRBJ2-7
CDR3: CASSSASGWAEQYF
DNA: TGTGCCAGCAGCTCGGCCTCGGGGTGGGCCGAGCAGTACTTC

V: TRBV28
D: NA
size: NA
J: TRBJ2-7
CDR3: CASTQRDEQYF
DNA: TGTGCCAGCACTCAGAGGGACGAGCAGTACTTC

V: TRBV27
D: TRBD2
size: NA
J: TRBJ2-2
CDR3: CASSPFRGGTNTGELFF
DNA: TGTGCCAGCAGTCCTTTTCGGGGGGGAACGAACACCGGGGAGCTGTTTTTT

V: TRBV29-1
D: NA
size: many
J: TRBJ1-1
CDR3: CSVERMGNTEAFF
DNA: TGCAGCGTTGAAAGAATGGGGAACACTGAAGCTTTCTTT

V: TRBV13
D: NA
size: NA
J: TRBJ1-2
CDR3: CASSENYGYTF
DNA: TGTGCCAGCAGTGAGAACTATGGCTACACCTTC

V: TRBV6-5
D: TRBD2
size: many
J: TRBJ2-3
CDR3: CASRGLAGTDTQYF
DNA: TGTGCCAGCAGGGGACTAGCGGGGACAGATACGCAGTATTTT

V: TRBV15
D: NA
size: NA
J: TRBJ2-7
CDR3: CATSSQVSSYEQYF
DNA: TGTGCCACCAGCAGCCAGGTGAGCTCCTACGAGCAGTACTTC

V: TRBV23-1
D: NA
size: NA
J: TRBJ2-1
CDR3: CASSQSRATWYNEQFF
DNA: TGCGCCAGCAGTCAATCTCGCGCCACTTGGTACAATGAGCAGTTCTTC

V: TRBV5-1
D: TRBD2
size: NA
J: TRBJ2-3
CDR3: CASSLARGLAGVDGTDTQYF
DNA: TGCGCCAGCAGCTTGGCGCGAGGACTAGCGGGAGTGGACGGAACAGATACGCAGTATTTT

V: TRBV19
D: NA
size: NA
J: TRBJ1-4
CDR3: CASSPRTEEKEKLFF
DNA: TGTGCCAGTAGTCCGAGGACAGAGGAGAAAGAAAAACTGTTTTTT

V: TRBV9
D: NA
size: few
J: TRBJ2-7
CDR3: CASSAPGRSYEQYF
DNA: TGTGCCAGCAGCGCGCCCGGGAGAAGTTACGAGCAGTACTTC

V: TRBV29-1
D: NA
size: NA
J: TRBJ2-4
CDR3: CSVEVGPKNIQYF
DNA: TGCAGCGTTGAAGTAGGGCCCAAAAACATTCAGTACTTC

V: TRBV11-2
D: TRBD1
size: NA
J: TRBJ2-7
CDR3: CASSGQGMSHEQYF
DNA: TGTGCCAGCAGCGGACAGGGAATGTCCCACGAGCAGTACTTC

V: TRBV4-1
D: NA
size: few
J: TRBJ2-7
CDR3: CASSQEGLAYEQYF
DNA: TGCGCCAGCAGCCAAGAGGGTCTCGCCTACGAGCAGTACTTC

V: TRBV4-1
D: TRBD1
size: NA
J: TRBJ1-2
CDR3: CASSSPDRAFYGYTF
DNA: TGCGCCAGCAGCTCTCCGGACAGGGCGTTTTATGGCTACACCTTC

V: TRBV2
D: NA
size: NA
J: TRBJ2-5
CDR3: CASRSYQETQYF
DNA: TGTGCCAGCAGGAGTTACCAAGAGACCCAGTACTTC

V: TRBV11-1
D: NA
size: NA
J: TRBJ2-2
CDR3: CASSWTDNTGELFF
DNA: TGTGCCAGCAGTTGGACAGATAACACCGGGGAGCTGTTTTTT

V: TRBV5-4
D: NA
size: NA
J: TRBJ2-2
CDR3: CASKVDPRTGELFF
DNA: TGTGCCAGCAAGGTGGACCCTAGAACCGGGGAGCTGTTTTTT

V: TRBV7-7
D: NA
size: NA
J: TRBJ2-3
CDR3: CASSPGGTDTQYF
DNA: TGTGCTAGCTCCCCAGGTGGCACAGATACGCAGTATTTT

V: TRBV18
D: NA
size: NA
J: TRBJ1-1
CDR3: CASSPPGEATEAFF
DNA: TGTGCCAGCTCACCACCAGGGGAGGCCACTGAAGCTTTCTTT

V: TRBV6-6
D: NA
size: NA
J: TRBJ2-7
CDR3: CASSYGAALYEQYF
DNA: TGTGCCAGCAGTTACGGGGCAGCACTCTACGAGCAGTACTTC

V: TRBV6-8
D: TRBD1
size: NA
J: TRBJ1-1
CDR3: CASSPDRWMNTEAFF
DNA: TGTGCCAGCAGCCCGGACAGGTGGATGAACACTGAAGCTTTCTTT

V: TRBV28
D: NA
size: NA
J: TRBJ2-7
CDR3: CASSLAQEALYEQYF
DNA: TGTGCCAGCAGTTTAGCACAAGAGGCCCTCTACGAGCAGTACTTC

V: TRBV28
D: TRBD1
size: NA
J: TRBJ1-5
CDR3: CASSFTLATDRVGQPQHF
DNA: TGTGCCAGCAGTTTCACGCTCGCGACTGACAGGGTCGGGCAGCCCCAGCATTTT

V: TRBV5-1
D: TRBD1
size: few
J: TRBJ2-7
CDR3: CASSAGQGTSYEQYF
DNA: TGCGCCAGCAGCGCAGGACAGGGGACAAGCTACGAGCAGTACTTC

V: TRBV19
D: TRBD1
size: many
J: TRBJ1-1
CDR3: CASSIGNRGNTEAFF
DNA: TGTGCCAGTAGTATAGGTAACAGGGGCAACACTGAAGCTTTCTTT

V: TRBV7-9
D: NA
size: NA
J: TRBJ2-6
CDR3: CASSSQPSGANVLTF
DNA: TGTGCCAGCAGCTCACAGCCCTCTGGGGCCAACGTCCTGACTTTC

V: TRBV6-1
D: NA
size: few
J: TRBJ2-2
CDR3: CASSQGPVTGELFF
DNA: TGTGCCAGCAGCCAAGGCCCGGTCACCGGGGAGCTGTTTTTT

V: TRBV10-1
D: TRBD2
size: NA
J: TRBJ2-3
CDR3: CASSDSSGSTDTQYF
DNA: TGCGCCAGCAGTGATTCTAGCGGGAGCACAGATACGCAGTATTTT

V: TRBV5-1
D: NA
size: NA
J: TRBJ2-3
CDR3: CASSLGVAVTDTQYF
DNA: TGCGCCAGCAGCTTGGGGGTAGCGGTCACAGATACGCAGTATTTT

V: TRBV6-4
D: NA
size: NA
J: TRBJ1-3
CDR3: CASSPPGLGLSGNTIYF
DNA: TGTGCCAGCAGCCCGCCGGGACTAGGATTAAGTGGAAACACCATATATTTT

V: TRBV18
D: NA
size: few
J: TRBJ2-1
CDR3: CASSPGVYNEQFF
DNA: TGTGCCAGCTCACCAGGAGTTTACAATGAGCAGTTCTTC

V: TRBV28
D: NA
size: NA
J: TRBJ1-5
CDR3: CASSPGGRAEQPQHF
DNA: TGTGCCAGCAGTCCGGGCGGCCGGGCAGAGCAGCCCCAGCATTTT

V: TRBV18
D: NA
size: few
J: TRBJ2-1
CDR3: CASSTLLGASYNEQFF
DNA: TGTGCCAGCTCAACCCTTCTAGGGGCCTCCTACAATGAGCAGTTCTTC

V: TRBV11-2
D: NA
size: NA
J: TRBJ2-2
CDR3: CASSPSGELFF
DNA: TGTGCCAGCAGCCCCTCCGGGGAGCTGTTTTTT

V: TRBV9
D: TRBD2
size: NA
J: TRBJ2-2
CDR3: CASSVGNSGITGELFF
DNA: TGTGCCAGCAGCGTAGGTAATAGCGGGATCACCGGGGAGCTGTTTTTT

V: TRBV28
D: TRBD2
size: NA
J: TRBJ2-7
CDR3: CASRSSGNDYEQYF
DNA: TGTGCCAGCAGAAGTAGCGGGAATGACTACGAGCAGTACTTC

V: TRBV6-6
D: TRBD2
size: few
J: TRBJ2-3
CDR3: CAHGGGTDTQYF
DNA: TGTGCTCACGGGGGGGGCACAGATACGCAGTATTTT

V: TRBV12-5
D: TRBD2
size: NA
J: TRBJ2-1
CDR3: CASGLARLAGTYNEQFF
DNA: TGTGCTAGTGGTTTGGCCCGACTAGCGGGGACCTACAATGAGCAGTTCTTC